This T cell receptor (beta chain) originates from a study of CXCR3-negative and CXCR3-positive naive CD8 T cells. About this clonotype itself: Its matching antigen is unknown.

Researchers prepared the TRB cDNA libraries using 5' RACE with UMI labels. With the 5' RACE reads reprocessed, TCRdb shows one record per CDR3 protein and no DNA. The sample has tens of thousands of distinct CDR3 sequences, and its top ten clones hold roughly a quarter. Regarding the study as a whole: CXCR3 expression dropped partially after cryopreservation, and most assays relied on fresh PBMCs. Similar TRBV-TRBJ gene usage was seen in naive CXCR3-negative and CXCR3-positive cells, but not in memory cells.

The TCR comes from a human donor in good health. Some clones in this sample may be carry-over from other donors' samples. Specimen: memory CD8+ T cells from blood.

CDR3: CASSRSTSGGETQFF. The chain couples TRBV6-4 to TRBJ2-1; the TCRdb D gene call, TRBD2, has no DNA to confirm it. The germline CDR1 and CDR2 sequences are MRHNA and SNTAGT. The CDR3 has 15 residues.